This T cell receptor beta chain appears in the sequencing data of a study of blood T cell repertoires in COVID-19. Study-level information: Recovered participants had two consecutive negative NP/OP PCR tests, healthcare professional clearance, or symptom resolution. PBMCs, B-cell-depleted T cells, or T cells were the source of the cDNA or gDNA that made up the material.

Adults between about 18 and 95 years of age took part from under 30 US areas. In assigning cohorts, the study relied on participant-reported clinical history. The length of the CDR3 is 13 residues. The germline V gene encodes CDR1 GTSNPN and CDR2 SVGIG (reference sequence). The protocol was immunoSEQ multiplex PCR, while the TCRdb copy is restricted to in-frame clones and leaves out a portion. The sample lists 150,000 to 200,000 clones; about 86% were seen once. The sample taken for sequencing was PBMCs or T cells enriched from blood (not recorded which). The clonotype comes from a woman between 40 and 55 years old in a cohort exposed to, infected with or recovered from COVID-19 (not recorded which). The chain links TRBV30 to TRBJ1-2; a possible D gene is TRBD1 (6 bases). The chain's CDR3 is CRLEGTINYGYTF. For the CDR3, the DNA is TGTAGGCTCGAAGGGACAATTAACTATGGCTACACCTTC. Full variable domain (missing parts from reference TRBV30 and TRBJ1-2): SQTIHQWPATLVQPVGSPLSLECTVEGTSNPNLYWYRQAAGRGLQLLFYSVGIGQISSEVPQNLSASRPQDRQFILSSKKLLLSDSGFYLCRLEGTINYGYTFGSGTRLTVV.